The 9 T cell receptor beta chains below were found in one sample sequenced in a study of shared clonotypes between healthy human individuals. Repertoires were generated with immunoSEQ multiplex PCR, while TCRdb's copy carries only in-frame clones and drops some. The table has more than 400,000 clones, over 75% seen once. The sequenced sample was PBMCs. Receptors originate from a woman aged 40 to 50 in good health. Some clones in this sample may be carry-over from other donors' samples.

In its sample, this clone was seen a few times. This chain uses TRBV6-5 with TRBJ2-3; D is possibly TRBD1 (6 bases). Germline values: CDR1 MNHEY, CDR2 SVGAGI. The length of the CDR3 is 15 residues. The V end lost 4 bases, the J end lost 0 bases, and 11 bases lay between the germline ends. The CDR3 DNA is TGTGCCAGCAGTTCGCCTGGACAGAGCACAGATACGCAGTATTTT. Residues: CASSSPGQSTDTQYF.

The chain employs TRBV7-2 and TRBJ1-2; 10 positions match TRBD1. The CDR3 runs to 15 residues. Per germline, CDR1 SGHTA and CDR2 FQGNSA. V shed 5 bases, J shed 3 bases, and the junction held 6 bases outside the gene matches. In DNA, the CDR3 is TGTGCCAGCAGCGAAGACAGGGGGCTTGACTATGGCTACACCTTC. Translated, it gives CASSEDRGLDYGYTF.

The chain recombines TRBV30 with TRBJ2-3; D perhaps matches TRBD1 (5 bases). The CDR3 is 11 residues long. The germline V gene encodes CDR1 GTSNPN and CDR2 SVGIG (reference sequence). The ends were cut back, 4 bases at V and 5 bases at J, with 7 bases in the middle. The CDR3 DNA reads TGTGCCTGGACAGGGAAAGATACGCAGTATTTT. This sequence encodes CAWTGKDTQYF. The full variable domain, rest sourced from reference TRBV30 and TRBJ2-3, is SQTIHQWPATLVQPVGSPLSLECTVEGTSNPNLYWYRQAAGRGLQLLFYSVGIGQISSEVPQNLSASRPQDRQFILSSKKLLLSDSGFYLCAWTGKDTQYFGPGTRLTVL.

About this clone: A much more abundant neighbour one base away suggests this may be a read error. The chain carries TRBV7-3 and TRBJ2-3, with 13 bases aligning to TRBD2. This CDR3 spans 14 amino acids. V shed 5 bases and J 6 bases; nucleotides not matched to a gene: 2. Germline V gene data show CDR1 as SGHTA and CDR2 as FQGTGA. The CDR3 region has the DNA TGTGCCAGCAGCCCGGGACTAGCGGGGGATACGCAGTATTTT. Translation: CASSPGLAGDTQYF.

The chain joins TRBV7-2 to TRBJ1-1, with TRBD1 matching 7 bases. Germline V gene lookup returns CDR1 SGHTA and CDR2 FQGNSA. With V trimmed by 4 bases and J by 4 bases, 6 bases remained unmatched. The length of the CDR3 is 14 residues. The CDR3 nucleotides read TGTGCCAGCAGCTCAAACAGGGGCGGCACTGAAGCTTTCTTT. Translating it yields CASSSNRGGTEAFF.

In this sample, this clone turned up once. This rearrangement joins TRBV4-1 to TRBJ2-1; TRBD2 matches 11 bases. Trimming removed 2 bases from V and 4 bases from J; junction bases left unmatched: 7. CDR1 and CDR2 from the germline V gene are MGHRA and YSYEKL. The CDR3 runs 17 residues. The chain's CDR3 is CASSQYLRTSGYNEQFF. CDR3 nucleotides: TGCGCCAGCAGCCAATATTTGCGGACTAGCGGGTACAATGAGCAGTTCTTC.

V is TRBV9 and J is TRBJ2-3, with 10 positions matching TRBD2. The CDR3 totals 16 residues. The V gene end was trimmed by 0 bases and the J gene end by 4 bases; junction bases not matched to a gene: 5. The germline V gene has CDR1 SGDLS and CDR2 YYNGEE. In nucleotides, the CDR3 is TGTGCCAGCAGCGTAGCTAGCGGGAGCAATGCAGATACGCAGTATTTT. Translating gives CASSVASGSNADTQYF.

As for this clone: This sequence is one base from a far larger clone and is likely a read error. The V call is TRBV5-1, the J call TRBJ2-5; possible D gene TRBD1, 6 bases. The germline V gene encodes CDR1 SGHRS and CDR2 YFSETQ. Deletions cut 3 bases from V and 1 base from J, with 13 bases between. This CDR3 is 15 amino acids long. In nucleotides, the CDR3 is TGCGCCAGCAGCTATGGCACAGGGAGCCAAGAGACCCAGTACTTC. Its translation is CASSYGTGSQETQYF.

J is TRBJ1-2 and V is TRBV5-6; D is possibly TRBD1 (5 bases). The CDR3 extends over 17 amino acids. CDR1 SGHDT and CDR2 YYEEEE come from the germline V gene. V shed 0 bases and J shed 4 bases, with 19 bases lying between them. The CDR3: CASSLVAAGRAGYGYTF. The CDR3 region has the DNA TGTGCCAGCAGCTTGGTGGCTGCGGGCAGGGCCGGCTATGGCTACACCTTC.